The clone carrying this T cell receptor (beta chain) was detected only a few times. Germline CDR1 SGHNT, CDR2 YYREEE (reference sequence). The CDR3 length is 17 residues. V shed 0 bases and J 5 bases; nucleotides not matched to a gene: 13. This table comes from immunoSEQ multiplex PCR, and its TCRdb copy is limited to in-frame clones, with some not included. The table includes roughly 120,000 clones, over 65% detected once. These data belong to a study of blood T cell repertoires in COVID-19. Study overall: Material from acute and convalescent COVID-19 was sourced from the United States, Italy and Spain.

This TCR came from a human donor with acute or convalescent COVID-19. The donor label of this sample is uncertain. Source material: peripheral blood. This chain uses TRBV5-4 with TRBJ2-5; 7 nucleotides line up with TRBD2. CDR3 sequence: CASSLAKGFRAGETQYF. The DNA for the CDR3 is TGTGCCAGCAGCTTGGCCAAGGGGTTTCGAGCGGGGGAGACCCAGTACTTC.